The sequence of this T cell receptor beta chain was determined in a study of CD4 T cells in relation to SARS-CoV-2 and coronaviruses. Whole-study context: Controls used an HIV-1 Nef peptide pool or no peptide. Study observations and caveats: Around 60% of donors had memory CD4+ clonotypes crossrecognizing SARS-CoV-2 and common cold coronavirus spike.

Sequencing used immunoSEQ multiplex PCR; TCRdb keeps in-frame clones, though not all of them. The data contain more than 20,000 clones, 75% of them singletons. Trimming left V 6 bases short and J 3 bases short, with 18 bases between. The CDR3 runs to 16 residues. The germline V gene has CDR1 MNHEY and CDR2 SVGEGT. CD4+ T cells from unexposed donors were obtained before the COVID-19 pandemic (2011-2018). Isolation of CD4+ T cells took place after around eleven days in culture. As cell numbers allowed, unexposed-donor CD4+ T cells faced SARS-CoV-2 S/N and four cold-coronavirus spikes. This clone was counted a single time. Its antigen remains unidentified.

V and J are TRBV6-2 or TRBV6-3 and TRBJ1-5; the D gene is possibly TRBD1 (6 bases). The specimen sequenced was CD4+ T cells from PBMCs, cultured in vitro. The clonotype was recovered from a human donor in good health. The CDR3 is CASSPGQGSSNQPQHF. The CDR3 DNA sequence: TGTGCCAGCAGCCCGGGGCAGGGGTCCTCCAATCAGCCCCAGCATTTT.